One and the same sample provided the 13 T cell receptor beta chains below, sequenced in a study of T cell responses to AZD1222 COVID-19 vaccine (dated by TCRdb to the early 2020s). The library was obtained by the immunoSEQ multiplex PCR assay. TCRdb's version of the immuneACCESS table is confined to in-frame rearrangements and falls short of the full clone set. An unresolved V gene accounts for under half of the shortfall where checked; the remainder is of unknown origin. The sample records about 90,000 clones, 85% to 90% of which are singletons. Around a tenth of the sample comes from the top ten. The time point tag for this specimen amounts to: baseline before first vaccination. What this sample's treatment or condition label stands for: meningococcal conjugate vaccine given as trial control. The sample here was peripheral blood, taken on day 0 of MenACWY control vaccination. The receptors were sampled from an adult in good health.

The chain uses TRBV7-9 and TRBJ2-2; 8 nucleotides agree with TRBD2. This CDR3 region has 17 residues. Germline-derived CDR1 and CDR2 are SEHNR and FQNEAQ (reference sequence). The junction had 9 bases not matched to a gene; V was cut back by 3 bases and J by 3 bases. The CDR3: CASSFTPRGGDTGELFF. CDR3 in DNA: TGTGCCAGCAGCTTTACCCCACGGGGGGGAGACACCGGGGAGCTGTTTTTT.

The sample holds a few counts of this clone. This sequence joins TRBV5-6 and TRBJ1-1; TRBD1 might be the D (6 bases). Germline lookup yields CDR1 SGHDT and CDR2 YYEEEE. V gave up 4 bases and J gave up 3 bases, with 13 bases separating them. The CDR3 consists of 14 residues. Here the CDR3 reads CASSAGQFYTEAFF. CDR3 coding DNA: TGTGCCAGCAGCGCCGGACAGTTTTACACTGAAGCTTTCTTT.

The chain is built from TRBV4-1 and TRBJ1-5; 7 bases agree with TRBD1. This CDR3 is built from 18 residues. The ends lost 0 bases at V and 0 bases at J; junction bases unmatched: 8. Germline V gives CDR1 MGHRA, CDR2 YSYEKL. The CDR3: CASSQDVAGTASNQPQHF. The CDR3, as DNA: TGCGCCAGCAGCCAAGATGTGGCCGGGACAGCTAGCAATCAGCCCCAGCATTTT.

This clone has just one count. J is TRBJ2-6 and V is TRBV4-3; no clear D gene. The V end lost 0 bases, the J end lost 0 bases, and 3 bases lay between the germline ends. Germline V lookup: CDR1 LGHNA, CDR2 YSLEER. The CDR3 runs 15 residues. CDR3 region: CASSQDFSGANVLTF. CDR3 bases: TGCGCCAGCAGCCAAGATTTCTCTGGGGCCAACGTCCTGACTTTC.

V gene TRBV4-1 combines with J gene TRBJ1-4; D perhaps matches TRBD1 (5 bases). From germline, CDR1 is MGHRA and CDR2 YSYEKL. The CDR3 extends over 14 amino acids. The V end was cut by 3 bases, the J end by 4 bases, with 9 bases between. CDR3 DNA sequence: TGCGCCAGCAGCCAGGGGACGGGTAATGAAAAACTGTTTTTT. It is translated as CASSQGTGNEKLFF.

This chain links TRBV5-6 with TRBJ1-2; possibly TRBD1 for D (5 bases). CDR1 is SGHDT and CDR2 is YYEEEE in the germline V gene. This CDR3 comprises 13 residues. V dropped 3 bases and J dropped 3 bases, with 9 bases sitting between them. The CDR3 DNA follows: TGTGCCAGCAGCTCACAGGCACACTATGGCTACACCTTC. This encodes CASSSQAHYGYTF.

The genes are TRBV19 and TRBJ2-7; D remains ambiguous. The germline V gene has CDR1 LNHDA and CDR2 SQIVND (reference sequence). V was pared by 6 bases and J by 0 bases, with 9 bases between. This CDR3 spans 13 amino acids. Written as DNA, the CDR3 is TGTGCCAGTAGGTCTTCGGGCTCCTACGAGCAGTACTTC. It codes for CASRSSGSYEQYF.

CDR3 in amino acids: CASRGDRTSGNTIYF. DNA of the CDR3: TGTGCCAGCAGGGGCGACAGAACCTCTGGAAACACCATATATTTT. V usage is TRBV6-5 and J usage is TRBJ1-3, with a tentative D call TRBD1 (5 bases). The CDR3 extends over 15 amino acids. V shed 6 bases and J shed 0 bases, with 12 bases lying between them. Germline V CDR1 and CDR2: MNHEY, SVGAGI.

This rearrangement joins TRBV12-5 to TRBJ2-7; 9 bases map to TRBD1. V was pared by 5 bases and J by 3 bases, with 11 bases of the junction left unmatched. CDR1 is LGHNT and CDR2 is FRNRAP in the germline V gene. This CDR3 is built from 16 residues. For the CDR3, the DNA is TGTGCTAGTGGTCCCCCCCCAGGGACAGGGAGCTACGAGCAGTACTTC. It specifies CASGPPPGTGSYEQYF. The full variable domain, rest sourced from reference TRBV12-5 and TRBJ2-7, is DARVTQTPRHKVTEMGQEVTMRCQPILGHNTVFWYRQTMMQGLELLAYFRNRAPLDDSGMPKDRFSAEMPDATLATLKIQPSEPRDSAVYFCASGPPPGTGSYEQYFGPGTRLTVT.

This chain connects TRBV5-1 to TRBJ1-5; possibly TRBD1 for D (6 bases). V was cut by 4 bases and J by 7 bases, with 15 bases left in between. This CDR3 contains 14 residues. Germline loops: CDR1 SGHRS, CDR2 YFSETQ. In DNA, the CDR3 is TGCGCCAGCAGCACCCAGGGGTCGCTACAGCCCCAGCATTTT. Encoded protein: CASSTQGSLQPQHF. Full variable domain (missing parts from reference TRBV5-1 and TRBJ1-5): KAGVTQTPRYLIKTRGQQVTLSCSPISGHRSVSWYQQTPGQGLQFLFEYFSETQRNKGNFPGRFSGRQFSNSRSEMNVSTLELGDSALYLCASSTQGSLQPQHFGDGTRLSIL.

The V and J genes are TRBV3-1 (or the pseudogene TRBV3-2) and TRBJ1-5; D is perhaps TRBD1 (6 bases). CDR1 LGHDT and CDR2 YNNKEL come from the germline V gene (reference sequence). The CDR3 covers 13 residues. V was trimmed by 2 bases and J by 4 bases, leaving 6 bases between them. CDR3 DNA: TGTGCCAGCAGCCAAACAGGGAATCAGCCCCAGCATTTT. Protein sequence: CASSQTGNQPQHF.

The genes are TRBV7-9 and TRBJ2-3, with TRBD1 matching 8 bases. Looked up from germline, CDR1 is SEHNR and CDR2 is FQNEAQ (reference sequence). Trimming removed 5 bases from V and 9 bases from J; junction bases left unmatched: 7. CDR3 size: 13 residues. The CDR3 nucleotides read TGTGCCAGCAGCCCGCTCAGGGGGCCGACGCAGTATTTT. Amino acids: CASSPLRGPTQYF.

The chain joins TRBV29-1 to TRBJ1-6, with D uncertain. Germline values: CDR1 SQVTM, CDR2 ANQGSEA. V was trimmed by 4 bases and J by 0 bases, leaving 10 bases between them. The CDR3 is 15 residues long. CDR3 sequence reads: CSVGDGSSYNSPLHF. The CDR3 nucleotides read TGCAGCGTTGGTGACGGGAGCTCCTATAATTCACCCCTCCACTTT. Filled out from reference TRBV29-1 and TRBJ1-6, the complete variable domain reads SAVISQKPSRDICQRGTSLTIQCQVDSQVTMMFWYRQQPGQSLTLIATANQGSEATYESGFVIDKFPISRPNLTFSTLTVSNMSPEDSSIYLCSVGDGSSYNSPLHFGNGTRLTVT.